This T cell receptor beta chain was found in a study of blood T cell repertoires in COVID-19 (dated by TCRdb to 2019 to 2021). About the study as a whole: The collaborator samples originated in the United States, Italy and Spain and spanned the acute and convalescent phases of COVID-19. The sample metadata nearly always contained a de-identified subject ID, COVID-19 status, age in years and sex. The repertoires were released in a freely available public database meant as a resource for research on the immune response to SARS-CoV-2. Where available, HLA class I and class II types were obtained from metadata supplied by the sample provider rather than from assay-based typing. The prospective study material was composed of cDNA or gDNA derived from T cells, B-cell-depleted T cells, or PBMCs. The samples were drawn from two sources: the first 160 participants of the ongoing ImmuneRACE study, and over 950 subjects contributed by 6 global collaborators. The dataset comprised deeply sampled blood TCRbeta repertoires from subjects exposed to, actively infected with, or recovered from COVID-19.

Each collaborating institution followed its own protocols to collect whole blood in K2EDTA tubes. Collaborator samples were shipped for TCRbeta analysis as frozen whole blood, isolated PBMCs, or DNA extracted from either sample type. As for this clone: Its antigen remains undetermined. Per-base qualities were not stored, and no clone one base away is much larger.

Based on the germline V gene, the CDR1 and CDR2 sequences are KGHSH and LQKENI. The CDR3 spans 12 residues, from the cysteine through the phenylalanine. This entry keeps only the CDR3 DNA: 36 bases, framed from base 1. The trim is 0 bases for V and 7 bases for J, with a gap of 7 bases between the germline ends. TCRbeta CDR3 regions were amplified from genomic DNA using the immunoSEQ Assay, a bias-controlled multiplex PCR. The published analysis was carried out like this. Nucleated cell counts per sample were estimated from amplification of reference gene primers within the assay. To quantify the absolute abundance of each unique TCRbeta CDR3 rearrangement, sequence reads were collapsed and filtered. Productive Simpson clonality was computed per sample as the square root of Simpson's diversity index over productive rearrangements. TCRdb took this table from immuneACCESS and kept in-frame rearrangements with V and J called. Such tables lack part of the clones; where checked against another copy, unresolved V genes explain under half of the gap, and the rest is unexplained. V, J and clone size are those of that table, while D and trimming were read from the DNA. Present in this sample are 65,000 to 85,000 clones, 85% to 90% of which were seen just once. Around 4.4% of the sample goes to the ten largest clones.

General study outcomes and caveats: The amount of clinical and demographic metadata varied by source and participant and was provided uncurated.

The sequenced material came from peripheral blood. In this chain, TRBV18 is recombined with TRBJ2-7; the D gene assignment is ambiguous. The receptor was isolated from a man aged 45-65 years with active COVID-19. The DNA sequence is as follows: TGTGCCAGCTCACCACCCTCGAGGGAGCAGTACTTC. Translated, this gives CASSPPSREQYF.